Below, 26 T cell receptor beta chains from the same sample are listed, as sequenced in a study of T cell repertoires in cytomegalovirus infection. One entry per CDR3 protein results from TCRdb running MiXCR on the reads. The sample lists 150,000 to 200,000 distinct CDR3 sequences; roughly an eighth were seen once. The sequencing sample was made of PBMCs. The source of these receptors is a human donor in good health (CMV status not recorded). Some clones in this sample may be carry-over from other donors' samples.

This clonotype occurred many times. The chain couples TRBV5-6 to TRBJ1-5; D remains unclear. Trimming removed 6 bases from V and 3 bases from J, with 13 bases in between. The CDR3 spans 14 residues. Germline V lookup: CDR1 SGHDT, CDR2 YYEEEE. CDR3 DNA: TGTGCCAGCACTAGAAGTGGAGACAATCAGCCCCAGCATTTT. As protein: CASTRSGDNQPQHF.

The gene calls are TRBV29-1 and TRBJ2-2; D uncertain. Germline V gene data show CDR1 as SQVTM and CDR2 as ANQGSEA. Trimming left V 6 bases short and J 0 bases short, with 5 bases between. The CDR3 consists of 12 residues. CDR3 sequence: CSVSSNTGELFF. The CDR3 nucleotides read TGCAGCGTGTCATCGAACACCGGGGAGCTGTTTTTT.

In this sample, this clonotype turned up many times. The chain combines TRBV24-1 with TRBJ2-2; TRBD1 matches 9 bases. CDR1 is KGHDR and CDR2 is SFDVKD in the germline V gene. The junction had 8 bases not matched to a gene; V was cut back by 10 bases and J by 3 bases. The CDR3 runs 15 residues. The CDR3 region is CATQLGDRDTGELFF. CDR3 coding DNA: TGTGCCACTCAGTTAGGGGACAGGGACACCGGGGAGCTGTTTTTT.

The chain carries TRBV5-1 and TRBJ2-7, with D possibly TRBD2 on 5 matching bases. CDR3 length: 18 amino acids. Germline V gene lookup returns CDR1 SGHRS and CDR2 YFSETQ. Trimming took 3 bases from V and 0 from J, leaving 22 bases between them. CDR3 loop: CASSSYISSSYRSYEQYF. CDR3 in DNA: TGCGCCAGCAGCTCGTACATTTCTTCTAGCTATCGCTCCTACGAGCAGTACTTC.

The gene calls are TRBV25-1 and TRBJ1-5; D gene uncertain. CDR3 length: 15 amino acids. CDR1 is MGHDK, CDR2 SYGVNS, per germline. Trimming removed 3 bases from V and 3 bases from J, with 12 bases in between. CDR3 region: CASSESRQINQPQHF. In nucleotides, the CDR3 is TGTGCCAGCAGTGAGAGTCGGCAGATCAATCAGCCCCAGCATTTT. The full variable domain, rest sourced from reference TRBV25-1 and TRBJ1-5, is EADIYQTPRYLVIGTGKKITLECSQTMGHDKMYWYQQDPGMELHLIHYSYGVNSTEKGDLSSESTVSRIRTEHFPLTLESARPSHTSQYLCASSESRQINQPQHFGDGTRLSIL.

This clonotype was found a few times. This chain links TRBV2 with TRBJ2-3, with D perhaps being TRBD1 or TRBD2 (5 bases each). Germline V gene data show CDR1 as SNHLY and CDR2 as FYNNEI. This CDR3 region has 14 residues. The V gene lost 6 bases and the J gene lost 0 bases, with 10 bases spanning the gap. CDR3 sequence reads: CASSDRDSTDTQYF. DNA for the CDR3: TGTGCCAGCAGCGACCGGGACAGCACAGATACGCAGTATTTT.

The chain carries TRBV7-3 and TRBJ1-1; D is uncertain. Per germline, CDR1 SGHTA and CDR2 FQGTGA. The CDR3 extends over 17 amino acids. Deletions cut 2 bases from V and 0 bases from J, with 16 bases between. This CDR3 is CASSLLPMASLNTEAFF. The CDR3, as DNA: TGTGCCAGCAGCTTATTGCCCATGGCGTCTTTGAACACTGAAGCTTTCTTT.

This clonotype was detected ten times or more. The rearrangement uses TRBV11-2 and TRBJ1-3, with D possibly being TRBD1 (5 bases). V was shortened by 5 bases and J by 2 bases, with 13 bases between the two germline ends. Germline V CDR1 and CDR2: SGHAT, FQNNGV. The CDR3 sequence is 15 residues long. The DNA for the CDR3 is TGTGCCAGCAGCCCCCGGGGGGGGACTGGAAACACCATATATTTT. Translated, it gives CASSPRGGTGNTIYF. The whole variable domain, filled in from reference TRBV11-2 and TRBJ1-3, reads EAGVAQSPRYKIIEKRQSVAFWCNPISGHATLYWYQQILGQGPKLLIQFQNNGVVDDSQLPKDRFSAERLKGVDSTLKIQPAKLEDSAVYLCASSPRGGTGNTIYFGEGSWLTVV.

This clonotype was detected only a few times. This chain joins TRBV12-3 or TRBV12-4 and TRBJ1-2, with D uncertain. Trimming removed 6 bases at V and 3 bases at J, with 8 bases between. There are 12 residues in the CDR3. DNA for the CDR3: TGTGCCAGCAGCTCCCGATACTATGGCTACACCTTC. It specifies CASSSRYYGYTF.

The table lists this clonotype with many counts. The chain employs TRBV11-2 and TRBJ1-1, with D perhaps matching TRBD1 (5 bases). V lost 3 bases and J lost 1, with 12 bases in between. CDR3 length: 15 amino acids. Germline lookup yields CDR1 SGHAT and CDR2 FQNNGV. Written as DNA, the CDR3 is TGTGCCAGCAGCTTCCCCTCCGGGGGGAACACTGAAGCTTTCTTT. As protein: CASSFPSGGNTEAFF.

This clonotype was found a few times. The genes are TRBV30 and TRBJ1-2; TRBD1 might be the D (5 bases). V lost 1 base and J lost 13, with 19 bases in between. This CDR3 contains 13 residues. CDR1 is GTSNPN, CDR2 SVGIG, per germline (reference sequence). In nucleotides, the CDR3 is TGTGCCTGGAGTGGAAGGGGCCCAAGCGGGCTCACCTTC. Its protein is CAWSGRGPSGLTF.

CDR3 DNA sequence: TGTGCCAGCAGTTTAAATGGCGGGAGGATATCCCGGGGGCAGTTCTTC. Protein: CASSLNGGRISRGQFF. The rearrangement joins TRBV28 to TRBJ2-1; 8 positions match TRBD2. The CDR3 is made up of 16 amino acids. In germline, CDR1 is MDHEN, CDR2 SYDVKM. V was pared by 2 bases and J by 12 bases, with 15 bases of the junction left unmatched. Looking up the rest from reference TRBV28 and TRBJ2-1 gives the full variable domain: DVKVTQSSRYLVKRTGEKVFLECVQDMDHENMFWYRQDPGLGLRLIYFSYDVKMKEKGDIPEGYSVSREKKERFSLILESASTNQTSMYLCASSLNGGRISRGQFFGPGTRLTVL.

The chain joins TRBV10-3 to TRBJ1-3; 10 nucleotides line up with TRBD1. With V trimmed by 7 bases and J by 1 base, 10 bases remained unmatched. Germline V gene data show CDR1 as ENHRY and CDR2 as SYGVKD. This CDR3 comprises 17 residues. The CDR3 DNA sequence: TGTGCCATCATTGTACCGGGACAGGGGCCTTCTGGAAACACCATATATTTT. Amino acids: CAIIVPGQGPSGNTIYF.

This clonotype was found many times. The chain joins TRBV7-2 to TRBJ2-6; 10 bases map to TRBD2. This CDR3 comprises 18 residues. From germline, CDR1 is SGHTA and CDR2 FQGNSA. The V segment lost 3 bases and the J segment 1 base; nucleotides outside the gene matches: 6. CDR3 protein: CASSFELAGVSGANVLTF. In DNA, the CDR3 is TGTGCCAGCAGCTTTGAGCTAGCGGGAGTGTCTGGGGCCAACGTCCTGACTTTC.

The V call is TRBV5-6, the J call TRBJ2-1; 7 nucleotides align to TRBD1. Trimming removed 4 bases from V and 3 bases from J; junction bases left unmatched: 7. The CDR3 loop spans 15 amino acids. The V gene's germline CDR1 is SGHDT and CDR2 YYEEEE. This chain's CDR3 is CASSVGQAIYNEQFF. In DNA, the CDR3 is TGTGCCAGCAGCGTAGGACAGGCAATCTACAATGAGCAGTTCTTC. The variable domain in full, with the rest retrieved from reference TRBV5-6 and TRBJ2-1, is DAGVTQSPTHLIKTRGQQVTLRCSPKSGHDTVSWYQQALGQGPQFIFQYYEEEERQRGNFPDRFSGHQFPNYSSELNVNALLLGDSALYLCASSVGQAIYNEQFFGPGTRLTVL.

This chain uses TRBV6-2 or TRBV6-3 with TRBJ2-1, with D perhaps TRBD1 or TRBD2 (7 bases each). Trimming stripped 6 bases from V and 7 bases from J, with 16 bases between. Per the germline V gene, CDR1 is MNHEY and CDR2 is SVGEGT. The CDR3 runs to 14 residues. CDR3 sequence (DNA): TGTGCCAGCAGCAGGGGGGGAGAAGTAAATGAGCAGTTCTTC. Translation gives CASSRGGEVNEQFF.

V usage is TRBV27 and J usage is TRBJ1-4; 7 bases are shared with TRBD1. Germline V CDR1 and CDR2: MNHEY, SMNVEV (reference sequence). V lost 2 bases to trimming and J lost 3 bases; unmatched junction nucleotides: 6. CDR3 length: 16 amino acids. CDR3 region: CASSLRSRGSNEKLFF. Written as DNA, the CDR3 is TGTGCCAGCAGTTTAAGGTCCAGGGGGTCTAATGAAAAACTGTTTTTT.

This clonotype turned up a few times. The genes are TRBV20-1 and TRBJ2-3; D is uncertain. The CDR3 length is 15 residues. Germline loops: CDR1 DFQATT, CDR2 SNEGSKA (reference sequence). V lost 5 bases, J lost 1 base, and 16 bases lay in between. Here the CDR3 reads CSAPGPRGGTDTQYF. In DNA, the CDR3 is TGCAGTGCTCCCGGCCCAAGAGGAGGCACAGATACGCAGTATTTT.

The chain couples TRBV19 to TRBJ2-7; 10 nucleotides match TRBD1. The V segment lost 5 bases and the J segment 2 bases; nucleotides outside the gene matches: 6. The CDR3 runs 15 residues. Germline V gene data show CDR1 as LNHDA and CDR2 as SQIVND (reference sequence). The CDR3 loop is CASSPAGTGAYEQYF. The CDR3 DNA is TGTGCCAGTAGTCCGGCCGGGACAGGGGCCTACGAGCAGTACTTC.

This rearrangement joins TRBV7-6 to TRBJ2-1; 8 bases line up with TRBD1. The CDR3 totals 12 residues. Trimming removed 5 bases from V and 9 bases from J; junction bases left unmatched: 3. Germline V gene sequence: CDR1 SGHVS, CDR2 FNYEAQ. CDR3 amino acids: CASSQTGAEQFF. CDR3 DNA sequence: TGTGCCAGCAGCCAGACAGGGGCTGAGCAGTTCTTC.

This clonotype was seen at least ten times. CDR3 protein: CASSFGQGYQPQHF. The CDR3 DNA reads TGTGCCAGCAGCTTTGGACAGGGCTATCAGCCCCAGCATTTT. The V gene is TRBV7-8, the J gene TRBJ1-5; 8 nucleotides line up with TRBD1. CDR1 and CDR2 from the germline V gene are SGHVS and FQNEAQ. V was clipped by 3 bases and J by 5 bases; unmatched bases: 3. The CDR3 is 14 residues long.

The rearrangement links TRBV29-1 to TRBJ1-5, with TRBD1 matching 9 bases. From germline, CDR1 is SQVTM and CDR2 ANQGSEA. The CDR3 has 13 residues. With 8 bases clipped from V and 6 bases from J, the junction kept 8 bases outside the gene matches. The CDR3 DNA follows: TGCAGCACAAGAGGGGGACAGGGTCAGCCCCAGCATTTT. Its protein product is CSTRGGQGQPQHF. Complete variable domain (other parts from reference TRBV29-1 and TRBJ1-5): SAVISQKPSRDICQRGTSLTIQCQVDSQVTMMFWYRQQPGQSLTLIATANQGSEATYESGFVIDKFPISRPNLTFSTLTVSNMSPEDSSIYLCSTRGGQGQPQHFGDGTRLSIL.

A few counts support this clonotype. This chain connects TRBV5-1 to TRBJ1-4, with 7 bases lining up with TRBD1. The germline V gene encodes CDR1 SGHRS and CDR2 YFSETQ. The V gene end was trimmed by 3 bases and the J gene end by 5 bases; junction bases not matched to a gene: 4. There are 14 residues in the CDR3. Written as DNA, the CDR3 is TGCGCCAGCAGCTCAGGACAGGCCAATGAAAAACTGTTTTTT. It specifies CASSSGQANEKLFF.

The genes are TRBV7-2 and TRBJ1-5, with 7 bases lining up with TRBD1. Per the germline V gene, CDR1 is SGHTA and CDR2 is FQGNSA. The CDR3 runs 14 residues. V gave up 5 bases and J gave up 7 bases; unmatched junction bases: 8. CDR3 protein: CASSPRQGRQPQHF. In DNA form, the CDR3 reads TGTGCCAGCAGCCCAAGACAGGGTCGCCAGCCCCAGCATTTT.

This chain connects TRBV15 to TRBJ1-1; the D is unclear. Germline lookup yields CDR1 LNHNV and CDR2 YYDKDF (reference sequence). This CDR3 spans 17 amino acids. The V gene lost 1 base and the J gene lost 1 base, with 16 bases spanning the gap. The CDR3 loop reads CATSRGSRALENTEAFF. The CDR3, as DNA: TGTGCCACCAGCAGAGGGTCAAGGGCGCTGGAGAACACTGAAGCTTTCTTT.

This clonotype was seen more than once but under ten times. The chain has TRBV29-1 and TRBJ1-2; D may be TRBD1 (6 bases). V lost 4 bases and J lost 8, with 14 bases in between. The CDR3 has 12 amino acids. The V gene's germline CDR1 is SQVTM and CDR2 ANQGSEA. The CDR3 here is CSVVEGVKGYTF. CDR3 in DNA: TGCAGCGTTGTGGAGGGGGTTAAGGGCTACACCTTC.